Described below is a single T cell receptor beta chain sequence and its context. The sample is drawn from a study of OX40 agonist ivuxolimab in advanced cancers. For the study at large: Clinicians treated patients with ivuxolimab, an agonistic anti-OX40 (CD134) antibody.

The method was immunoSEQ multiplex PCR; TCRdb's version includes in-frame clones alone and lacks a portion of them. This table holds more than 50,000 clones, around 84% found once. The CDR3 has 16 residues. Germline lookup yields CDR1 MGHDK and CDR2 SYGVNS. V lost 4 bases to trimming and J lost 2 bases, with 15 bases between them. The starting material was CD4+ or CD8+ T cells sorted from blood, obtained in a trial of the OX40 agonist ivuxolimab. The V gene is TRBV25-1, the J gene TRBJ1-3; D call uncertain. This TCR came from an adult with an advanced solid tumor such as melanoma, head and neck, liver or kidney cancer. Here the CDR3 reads CASSALRAGPGNTIYF. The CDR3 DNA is TGTGCCAGCAGTGCCCTTCGGGCAGGACCTGGAAACACCATATATTTT.